Listed here is a single T cell receptor (beta chain). Its antigen remains undetermined. No much larger clonotype is one base removed from it; base qualities were not supplied. Reading from cysteine to phenylalanine, the CDR3 counts 12 amino acids. The entry retains the CDR3 DNA only, 36 bases that are in frame from base 1. CDR1 is given as MDHEN and CDR2 as SYDVKM, both from the germline V gene. V is clipped by 5 bases and J by 7 bases, and the sequence between their germline boundaries is 8 bases long. This sample was included in a study of blood T cell repertoires in COVID-19 (dated by TCRdb to the early 2020s). At the level of the whole study: Samples covering the acute and convalescent phases of COVID-19 were provided by collaborators in the United States, Italy and Spain. The prospective study material was composed of cDNA or gDNA derived from T cells, B-cell-depleted T cells, or PBMCs. The dataset comprised deeply sampled blood TCRbeta repertoires from subjects exposed to, actively infected with, or recovered from COVID-19. The repertoires were made available in a free public database intended to serve as a resource for research on the immune response to SARS-CoV-2. The samples were drawn from the first 160 participants of the ongoing ImmuneRACE study and from over 950 subjects provided by 6 global collaborators. A de-identified subject ID, COVID-19 status, age in years and sex were almost always included in the sample metadata. HLA class I and class II types, where available, came from metadata supplied by the sample provider rather than from assay-based typing. Beyond this particular receptor, the publication reports: Clinical and demographic metadata were provided uncurated, with the amount varying by source and participant.

Collaborating institutions collected whole blood in K2EDTA tubes following their own protocols. For TCRbeta analysis, collaborators shipped samples in one of three forms: frozen whole blood, isolated PBMCs, or DNA extracted from either of those sample types. TCRbeta CDR3 regions were amplified from genomic DNA by means of the immunoSEQ Assay, a bias-controlled multiplex PCR. In the source study's methods: The number of nucleated cells in each sample was estimated by amplification of reference gene primers within the assay. Sequence reads were collapsed and filtered to measure the absolute abundance of every unique TCRbeta CDR3 rearrangement. For each sample, productive Simpson clonality was calculated as the square root of Simpson's diversity index over productive rearrangements. The clones in this table, taken by TCRdb from immuneACCESS, are in-frame only. Not every clone is retained; where verified, under half of the shortfall comes from an unresolved V gene, and the cause of the rest is unknown. V, J and clone size reflect that table, while D and trimming were determined from the DNA. The sample has approximately 98,000 clones on record, about 84% of them singletons. About 11% of the sample belongs to the ten largest clones.

Sequenced material: peripheral blood. Recombination joined TRBV28 with TRBJ1-4; TRBD1 is a weak D gene call, 6 bases matching. The TCR originated in a woman at least 80 years old with acute or convalescent COVID-19. The CDR3 region has the sequence CASSGGGEKLFF. At the DNA level, the sequence is TGTGCCAGCAGTGGGGGCGGTGAAAAACTGTTTTTT.